One and the same sample provided the 17 T cell receptor beta chains below, sequenced in a study of cytomegalovirus exposure and HLA in healthy donors. Use of 60 Vbeta and 13 Jbeta primers characterized the PCR. Some clones are missing from TCRdb's copy, which holds only in-frame ones; the method was immunoSEQ multiplex PCR. The table includes roughly 120,000 clones, 82% detected once. Sequences were obtained from PBMCs. The receptors shown here come from a male donor in good health and CMV-seropositive.

The chain joins TRBV7-3 to TRBJ2-1, with D possibly TRBD2 on 6 matching bases. Trimming removed 4 bases from V and 7 bases from J, with 17 bases in between. This CDR3 comprises 15 residues. Germline CDR1 and CDR2: SGHTA and FQGTGA. For the CDR3, the DNA is TGTGCCAGCAGCTCCCCTGGCGGGGAAACTAATGAGCAGTTCTTC. This encodes CASSSPGGETNEQFF.

This chain uses TRBV11-2 with TRBJ2-3; D unresolved. V lost 4 bases and J lost 3, with 5 bases in between. The germline V gene has CDR1 SGHAT and CDR2 FQNNGV. CDR3 length equals 12 residues. The CDR3 bases are TGTGCCAGCAGCTCGTCGACAGATACGCAGTATTTT. Amino acids: CASSSSTDTQYF.

This chain joins TRBV5-1 and TRBJ2-5; 8 bases line up with TRBD2. Near its end, the DNA agrees better with TRBJ2-7, so the J call may be wrong. This CDR3 is built from 16 residues. CDR1 is SGHRS and CDR2 is YFSETQ in the germline V gene. In DNA form, the CDR3 reads TGCGCCAGCAGCTTGACCCGGACTAGCCCCCCTGACGAGCAGTACTTC. Protein product: CASSLTRTSPPDEQYF.

Concerning this clone: At the DNA level, this CDR3 is encoded by other sequences in the same sample as well. V gene TRBV4-3 combines with J gene TRBJ2-7, with D maybe TRBD2 (5 bases). The CDR3 length is 13 residues. The V end was cut by 2 bases, the J end by 4 bases, with 9 bases between. In germline, CDR1 is LGHNA, CDR2 YSLEER. CDR3 residues: CASSQNRGYEQYF. CDR3 nucleotides: TGCGCCAGCAGCCAAAATCGGGGATACGAGCAGTACTTC.

The rearrangement links TRBV4-2 to TRBJ2-1; 15 nucleotides agree with TRBD2. Trimming removed 5 bases from V and 10 bases from J; junction bases left unmatched: 9. The germline CDR1 and CDR2 sequences are LGHNA and YNFKEQ. This CDR3 comprises 16 residues. The chain's CDR3 is CASSDPGLAGGGEQFF. CDR3 nucleotide sequence: TGTGCCAGCAGCGACCCGGGACTAGCGGGGGGAGGCGAGCAGTTCTTC.

A single count supports this clone. The V call is TRBV4-3, the J call TRBJ1-5; D may be TRBD1 (5 bases). Germline V gives CDR1 LGHNA, CDR2 YSLEER. This CDR3 region has 15 residues. Trimming pared 0 bases from V and 6 bases from J, leaving 12 bases between. The CDR3 sequence is CASSQDHRSGQPQHF. CDR3 DNA sequence: TGCGCCAGCAGCCAAGATCACAGGTCGGGTCAGCCCCAGCATTTT.

This clone appeared a single time. This same CDR3 is encoded by further DNA sequences in the sample. This chain connects TRBV4-2 to TRBJ2-4; TRBD1 is a possible D gene (5 bases). Trimming pared 3 bases from V and 1 base from J, leaving 7 bases between. The CDR3 has 14 amino acids. Germline V CDR1 and CDR2: LGHNA, YNFKEQ. In nucleotides, the CDR3 is TGTGCCAGCAGCCAGGCAGGGGCCAAAAACATTCAGTACTTC. Protein product: CASSQAGAKNIQYF.

The rearrangement uses TRBV7-9 and TRBJ2-7; D is perhaps TRBD2 (6 bases). The CDR3 contains 16 residues. Looked up from germline, CDR1 is SEHNR and CDR2 is FQNEAQ (reference sequence). Trimming cost V 5 bases and J 6 bases, with 23 bases left between them. This CDR3 is CASSLSERVTTIEQYF. The CDR3 nucleotides read TGTGCCAGCAGCCTTAGCGAGCGGGTTACCACCATCGAGCAGTACTTC.

V is TRBV7-2 and J is TRBJ2-7; D unresolved. Between the trimmed V and J ends, which lost 2 bases and 0 bases, there was a span of 8 bases. Looked up from germline, CDR1 is SGHTA and CDR2 is FQGNSA. The length of the CDR3 is 14 residues. CDR3 in DNA: TGTGCCAGCAGCTTATTGCAGTTCTCCTACGAGCAGTACTTC. Its protein is CASSLLQFSYEQYF.

The rearrangement uses TRBV30 and TRBJ1-4; D is uncertain. The CDR3 spans 14 residues. Germline V gene sequence: CDR1 GTSNPN, CDR2 SVGIG (reference sequence). V was pared by 1 base and J by 1 base, with 7 bases between. The CDR3, as DNA: TGTGCCTGGAGTGCTCTAGGAACTAATGAAAAACTGTTTTTT. Amino acids: CAWSALGTNEKLFF.

The rearrangement joins TRBV7-2 to TRBJ2-3; D possibly corresponds to TRBD1 (7 bases). Between the trimmed V and J ends, which lost 1 base and 2 bases, there was a span of 13 bases. The V gene's germline CDR1 is SGHTA and CDR2 FQGNSA. The CDR3 consists of 16 residues. In DNA, the CDR3 is TGTGCCAGCAGCTTAGGGAGGGGGCTGGTCACAGATACGCAGTATTTT. It specifies CASSLGRGLVTDTQYF.

The chain joins TRBV5-8 to TRBJ2-7; 11 bases are a match to TRBD2. With 4 bases clipped from V and 0 bases from J, the junction kept 6 bases outside the gene matches. Germline values: CDR1 SGHTS, CDR2 YDEGEE. There are 16 residues in the CDR3. Here the CDR3 DNA reads TGTGCCAGCAGCGCCGACCTAGCGGGAGGCTCCTACGAGCAGTACTTC. It is translated as CASSADLAGGSYEQYF.

As to this clone: At one boundary the junction diverges from the germline segment, which might be a read error. This sequence joins TRBV7-9 and TRBJ2-7; a possible D gene is TRBD1 (5 bases). The V gene's germline CDR1 is SEHNR and CDR2 FQNEAQ (reference sequence). This CDR3 contains 15 residues. The CDR3 region has the DNA TGTTCCAGCAGCTTAGTGTCAGGGCGTCCCTACGAGCAGTACTTC. Amino acids: CSSSLVSGRPYEQYF.

The V call is TRBV5-6, the J call TRBJ1-1; D gene uncertain. Germline V gene lookup returns CDR1 SGHDT and CDR2 YYEEEE. CDR3 length equals 11 residues. V was shortened by 1 base and J by 7 bases, with 5 bases between the two germline ends. The CDR3, as DNA: TGTGCCAGCAGCTTGTACAGTGAAGCTTTCTTT. It yields the protein CASSLYSEAFF.

The chain is built from TRBV9 and TRBJ2-3, with 10 positions matching TRBD2. V dropped 4 bases and J dropped 2; count of bases not matched to a gene: 13. Germline V gene sequence: CDR1 SGDLS, CDR2 YYNGEE. This CDR3 has 18 residues. This CDR3 reads CASSYHNLAGAYTDTQYF. In nucleotides, the CDR3 is TGTGCCAGCAGCTATCATAACCTAGCGGGAGCTTACACAGATACGCAGTATTTT.

This clone was observed once. J is TRBJ1-4 and V is TRBV7-9; maybe TRBD1 (5 bases). The germline V and J ends were trimmed by 1 base and 7 bases, with 16 bases remaining between them. This CDR3 has 16 residues. Germline V gives CDR1 SEHNR, CDR2 FQNEAQ (reference sequence). The CDR3 DNA reads as TGTGCCAGCAGCTTAGTGGGAGGGGACGATGGTGAAAAACTGTTTTTT. Its protein is CASSLVGGDDGEKLFF.

The chain employs TRBV19 and TRBJ2-5; D possibly corresponds to TRBD1 (5 bases). The J call is in doubt because the DNA end fits TRBJ2-7 better. The CDR3 is 13 amino acids. Germline V gives CDR1 LNHDA, CDR2 SQIVND (reference sequence). The CDR3 reads CASSATGSYEQYF. The CDR3 DNA reads as TGTGCCAGTAGTGCTACAGGTTCCTACGAGCAGTACTTC.